The present T cell receptor beta chain was sequenced within a study of technical replicates of blood from several donors. The table came from immunoSEQ multiplex PCR; TCRdb's copy has only in-frame clones and leaves some out. The sample consists of about 66,000 clones, roughly 93% of them appearing once. The CDR3 has 15 amino acids. Germline V CDR1 and CDR2: SGHRS, YFSETQ. V gave up 2 bases and J gave up 4 bases, with 16 bases separating them. Sequenced: T cells isolated from PBMCs. This receptor was identified in a human donor in good health. V and J are TRBV5-1 and TRBJ2-7; tentative D call: TRBD2 (5 bases). CDR3 in amino acids: CASSFWRTPPYEQYF. CDR3 DNA sequence: TGCGCCAGCAGCTTTTGGCGGACTCCACCTTACGAGCAGTACTTC.